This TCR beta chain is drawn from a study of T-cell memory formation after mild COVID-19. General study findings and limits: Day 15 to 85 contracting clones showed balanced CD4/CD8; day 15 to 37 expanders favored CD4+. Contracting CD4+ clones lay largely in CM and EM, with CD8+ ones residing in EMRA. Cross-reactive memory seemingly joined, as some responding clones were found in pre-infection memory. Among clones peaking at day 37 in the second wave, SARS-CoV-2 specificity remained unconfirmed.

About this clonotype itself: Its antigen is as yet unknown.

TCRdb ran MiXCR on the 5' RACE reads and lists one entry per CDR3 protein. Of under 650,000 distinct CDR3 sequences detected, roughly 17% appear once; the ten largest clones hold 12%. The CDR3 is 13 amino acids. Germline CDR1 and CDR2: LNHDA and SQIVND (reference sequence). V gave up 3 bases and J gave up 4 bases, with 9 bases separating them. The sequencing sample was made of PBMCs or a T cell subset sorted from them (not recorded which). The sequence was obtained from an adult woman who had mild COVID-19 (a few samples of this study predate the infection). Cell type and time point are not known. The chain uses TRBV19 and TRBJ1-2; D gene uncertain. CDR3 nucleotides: TGTGCCAGTAGTATTACAGTCTCCTATGGCTACACCTTC. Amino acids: CASSITVSYGYTF.